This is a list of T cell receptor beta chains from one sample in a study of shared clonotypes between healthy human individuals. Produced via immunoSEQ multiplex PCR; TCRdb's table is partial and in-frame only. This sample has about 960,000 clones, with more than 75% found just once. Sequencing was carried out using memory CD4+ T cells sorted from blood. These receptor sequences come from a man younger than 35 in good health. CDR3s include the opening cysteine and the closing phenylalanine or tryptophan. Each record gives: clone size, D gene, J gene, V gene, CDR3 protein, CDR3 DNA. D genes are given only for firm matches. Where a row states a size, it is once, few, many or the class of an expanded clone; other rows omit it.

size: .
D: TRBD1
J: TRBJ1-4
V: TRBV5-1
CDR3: CASSLPTGSNEKLFF
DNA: TGCGCCAGCAGTTTACCGACAGGGTCTAATGAAAAACTGTTTTTT

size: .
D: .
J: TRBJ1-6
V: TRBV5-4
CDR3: CASRSGSYNSPLHF
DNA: TGTGCCAGCAGATCTGGCTCCTATAATTCACCCCTCCACTTT

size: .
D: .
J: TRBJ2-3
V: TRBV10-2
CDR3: CATDPGRKTDTQYF
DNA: TGCGCCACCGATCCGGGGCGGAAGACAGATACGCAGTATTTT

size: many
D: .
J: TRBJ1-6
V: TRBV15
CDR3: CATSSDSNSPLHF
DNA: TGTGCCACCAGCAGTGACAGCAATTCACCCCTCCACTTT

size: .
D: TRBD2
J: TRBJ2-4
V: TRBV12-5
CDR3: CASGPGGGAKNIQYF
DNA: TGTGCTAGTGGTCCCGGGGGGGGAGCCAAAAACATTCAGTACTTC

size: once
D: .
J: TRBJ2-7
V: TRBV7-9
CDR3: CASSLTGEQYF
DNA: TGTGCCAGCAGCCTCACGGGCGAGCAGTACTTC

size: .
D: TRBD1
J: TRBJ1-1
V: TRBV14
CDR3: CASSQKDRGHTEAFF
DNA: TGTGCCAGCAGCCAAAAAGACAGGGGGCACACTGAAGCTTTCTTT

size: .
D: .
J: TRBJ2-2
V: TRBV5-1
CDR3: CASRGHTNTGELFF
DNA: TGCGCCAGCAGGGGACACACGAACACCGGGGAGCTGTTTTTT

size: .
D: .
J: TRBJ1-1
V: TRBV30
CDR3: CASGPQNTEAFF
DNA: TGTGCCTCGGGACCGCAGAACACTGAAGCTTTCTTT

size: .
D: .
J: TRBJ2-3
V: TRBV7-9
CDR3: CASSPQDTQYF
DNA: TGTGCCAGCAGCCCTCAAGATACGCAGTATTTT

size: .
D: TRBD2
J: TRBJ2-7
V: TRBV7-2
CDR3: CASSTLTSGGLTF
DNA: TGTGCCAGCAGCACCCTCACTAGCGGGGGTTTAACCTTC

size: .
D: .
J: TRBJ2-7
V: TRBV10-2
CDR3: CASRAGSEQYF
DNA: TGCGCCAGCAGGGCAGGGAGCGAGCAGTACTTC

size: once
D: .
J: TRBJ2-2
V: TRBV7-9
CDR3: CASSLARPNTGELFF
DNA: TGTGCCAGCAGCTTAGCGAGGCCGAACACCGGGGAGCTGTTTTTT

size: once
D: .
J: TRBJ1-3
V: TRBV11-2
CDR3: CASSHDGGVGNTIYF
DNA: TGTGCCAGCAGCCACGACGGGGGGGTCGGAAACACCATATATTTT

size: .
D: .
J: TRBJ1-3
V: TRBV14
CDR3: CASSQSGDTIYF
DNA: TGTGCCAGCAGCCAATCAGGAGACACCATATATTTT

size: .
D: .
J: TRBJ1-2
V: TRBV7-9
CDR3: CASSLLRGYTF
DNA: TGTGCCAGCAGCTTACTGAGAGGCTACACCTTC

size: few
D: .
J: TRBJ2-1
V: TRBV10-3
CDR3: CATRSLGHQFF
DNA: TGTGCCACCCGGTCGCTGGGACATCAGTTCTTC

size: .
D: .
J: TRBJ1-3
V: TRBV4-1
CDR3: CASSQDLGRVPPWLGNTIYF
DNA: TGCGCCAGCAGCCAAGATTTGGGCAGGGTGCCCCCTTGGTTAGGAAACACCATATATTTT

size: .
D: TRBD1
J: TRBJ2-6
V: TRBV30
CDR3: CALTGGSGANVLTF
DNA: TGTGCCTTAACAGGGGGCTCTGGGGCCAACGTCCTGACTTTC

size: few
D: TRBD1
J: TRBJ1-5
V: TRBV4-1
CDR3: CASSQEGQGEPPQHF
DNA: TGCGCCAGCAGCCAAGAGGGACAGGGAGAACCGCCCCAGCATTTT

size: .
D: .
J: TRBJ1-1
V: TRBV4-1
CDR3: CASRGPIKNTEAFF
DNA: TGCGCCAGCAGGGGACCGATTAAGAACACTGAAGCTTTCTTT

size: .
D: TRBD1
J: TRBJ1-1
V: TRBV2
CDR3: CATQSRGRDTEAFF
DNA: TGTGCCACCCAGAGCAGGGGGCGGGACACTGAAGCTTTCTTT

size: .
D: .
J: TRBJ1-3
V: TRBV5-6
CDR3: CASSRGGVAGNTIYF
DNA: TGTGCCAGCAGCAGGGGTGGGGTAGCTGGAAACACCATATATTTT

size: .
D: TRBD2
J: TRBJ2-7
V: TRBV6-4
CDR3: CASSDSSLAGGSYEQYF
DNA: TGTGCCAGCAGTGACTCGAGTCTAGCGGGAGGCTCCTACGAGCAGTACTTC

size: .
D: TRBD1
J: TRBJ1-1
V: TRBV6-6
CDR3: CASSMTGGPSNTEAFF
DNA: TGTGCCAGCAGTATGACAGGGGGCCCTTCCAACACTGAAGCTTTCTTT

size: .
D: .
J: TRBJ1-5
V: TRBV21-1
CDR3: CASRKGDGGQPQHF
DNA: TGTGCCAGCAGGAAAGGCGACGGTGGTCAGCCCCAGCATTTT

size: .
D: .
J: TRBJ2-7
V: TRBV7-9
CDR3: CASSTAVSYSYEQYF
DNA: TGTGCCAGCAGCACAGCTGTGAGTTACTCCTACGAGCAGTACTTC

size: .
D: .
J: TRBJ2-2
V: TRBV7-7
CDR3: CASSLALRTGELFF
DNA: TGTGCTAGCAGCTTAGCCCTGAGGACCGGGGAGCTGTTTTTT

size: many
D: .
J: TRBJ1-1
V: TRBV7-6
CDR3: CASSLKDVTEAFF
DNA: TGTGCCAGCAGCTTGAAGGACGTGACTGAAGCTTTCTTT

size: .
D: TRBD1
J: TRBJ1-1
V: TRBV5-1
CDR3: CASSSQTGQNTEAFF
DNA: TGCGCCAGCAGCTCCCAGACAGGGCAGAACACTGAAGCTTTCTTT

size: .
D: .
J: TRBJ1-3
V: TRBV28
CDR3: CASSFRPASGNTIYF
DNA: TGTGCCAGCAGTTTTCGGCCAGCCTCTGGAAACACCATATATTTT

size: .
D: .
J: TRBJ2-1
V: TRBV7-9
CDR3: CASSYNYNEQFF
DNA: TGTGCCAGCAGCTACAACTACAATGAGCAGTTCTTC

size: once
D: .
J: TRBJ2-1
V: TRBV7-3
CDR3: CASSLGPASHEQFF
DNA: TGTGCCAGCAGCTTAGGCCCGGCAAGCCATGAGCAGTTCTTC

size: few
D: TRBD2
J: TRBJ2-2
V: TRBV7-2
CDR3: CASSLLAGVDTGELFF
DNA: TGTGCCAGCAGCTTACTAGCGGGAGTAGATACCGGGGAGCTGTTTTTT

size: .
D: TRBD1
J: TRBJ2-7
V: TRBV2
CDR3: CASLLNRQGSGEQYF
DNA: TGTGCCAGCCTCCTGAACCGACAGGGGAGTGGCGAGCAGTACTTC

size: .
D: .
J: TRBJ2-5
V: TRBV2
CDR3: CASVKGMKETQYF
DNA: TGTGCCAGCGTGAAGGGAATGAAGGAGACCCAGTACTTC

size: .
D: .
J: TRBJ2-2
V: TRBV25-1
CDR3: CASGVGGELFF
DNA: TGTGCCAGCGGTGTGGGCGGGGAGCTGTTTTTT

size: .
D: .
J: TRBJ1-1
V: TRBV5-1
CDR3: CASSLQDAVTEAFF
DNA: TGCGCCAGCAGCTTGCAGGACGCCGTGACTGAAGCTTTCTTT

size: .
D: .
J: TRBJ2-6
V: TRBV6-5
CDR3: CASRASGANVLTF
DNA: TGTGCCAGCAGAGCTTCTGGGGCCAACGTCCTGACTTTC

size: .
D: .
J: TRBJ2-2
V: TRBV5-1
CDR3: CASSLTASNTGELFF
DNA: TGCGCCAGCAGCTTGACTGCGTCGAACACCGGGGAGCTGTTTTTT

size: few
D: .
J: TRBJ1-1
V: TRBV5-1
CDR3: CASSLATAANTEAFF
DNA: TGCGCCAGCAGCTTGGCCACGGCCGCGAACACTGAAGCTTTCTTT

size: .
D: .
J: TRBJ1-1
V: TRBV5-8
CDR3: CASSLTKEAFF
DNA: TGTGCCAGCAGCTTGACGAAGGAGGCTTTCTTT